This T cell receptor (beta chain) was documented in a study of cytotoxic CD8 clonotypes in ibrutinib-treated CLL. Looking at the study overall: Overall, about 25 responses were partial and 2 complete; following median about 69 months, about 15 patients stayed remitted and 12 progressed.

On this clone itself: No antigen is known for it.

Study conclusions and caveats: Against age-matched healthy donors, baseline clonality ran higher and tracked circulating CD8+ T-cell counts.

Generated by immunoSEQ multiplex PCR, the TCRdb table keeps only in-frame clones and is missing some. Of tens of thousands of clones listed, about 70% were seen once; the top ten hold approximately 7.7%. The germline CDR1 and CDR2 sequences are MDHEN and SYDVKM. V gave up 8 bases and J gave up 4 bases, with 8 bases separating them. This CDR3 contains 11 residues. The source is a human donor with chronic lymphocytic leukemia. The V gene is TRBV28, the J gene TRBJ1-2; no clear D. The sample here was PBMCs, taken at disease progression, from a patient treated with ibrutinib. Written as DNA, the CDR3 is TGTGCCAGCCTAAAGCGCTATGGCTACACCTTC. Translation gives CASLKRYGYTF.